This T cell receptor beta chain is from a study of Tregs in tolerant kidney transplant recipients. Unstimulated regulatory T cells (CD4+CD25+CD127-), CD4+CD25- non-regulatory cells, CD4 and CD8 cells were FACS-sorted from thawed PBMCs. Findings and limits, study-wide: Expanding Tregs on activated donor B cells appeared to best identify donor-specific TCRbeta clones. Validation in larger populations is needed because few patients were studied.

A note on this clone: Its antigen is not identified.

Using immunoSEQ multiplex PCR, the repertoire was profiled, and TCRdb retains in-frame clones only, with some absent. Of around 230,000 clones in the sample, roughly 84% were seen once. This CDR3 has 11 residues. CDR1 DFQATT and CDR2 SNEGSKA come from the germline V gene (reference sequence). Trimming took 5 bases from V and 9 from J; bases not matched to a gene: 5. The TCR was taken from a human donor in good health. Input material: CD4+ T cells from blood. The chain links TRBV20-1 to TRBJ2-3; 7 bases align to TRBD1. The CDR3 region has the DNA TGCAGTGCTGCAACAGGGGAAACGCAGTATTTT. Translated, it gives CSAATGETQYF.